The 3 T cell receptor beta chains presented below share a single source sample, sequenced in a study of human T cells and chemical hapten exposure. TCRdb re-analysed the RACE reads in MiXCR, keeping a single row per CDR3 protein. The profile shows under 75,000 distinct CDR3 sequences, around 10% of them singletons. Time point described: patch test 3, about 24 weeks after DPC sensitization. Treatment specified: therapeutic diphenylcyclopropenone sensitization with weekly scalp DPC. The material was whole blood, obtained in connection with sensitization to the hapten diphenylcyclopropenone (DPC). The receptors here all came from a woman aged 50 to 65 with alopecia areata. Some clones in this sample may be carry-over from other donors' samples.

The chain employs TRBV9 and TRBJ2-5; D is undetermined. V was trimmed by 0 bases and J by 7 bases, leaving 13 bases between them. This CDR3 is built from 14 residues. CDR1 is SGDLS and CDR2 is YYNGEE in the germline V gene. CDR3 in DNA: TGTGCCAGCAGCGTAGGTCGGGCAGAGGTGACCCAGTACTTC. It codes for CASSVGRAEVTQYF.

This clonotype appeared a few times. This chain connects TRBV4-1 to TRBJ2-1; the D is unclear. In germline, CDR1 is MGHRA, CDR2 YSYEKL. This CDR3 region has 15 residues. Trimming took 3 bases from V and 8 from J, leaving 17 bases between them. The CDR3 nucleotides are TGCGCCAGCAGCCAGGCCCGGGTCTCTGTGGATGAGCAGTTCTTC. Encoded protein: CASSQARVSVDEQFF.

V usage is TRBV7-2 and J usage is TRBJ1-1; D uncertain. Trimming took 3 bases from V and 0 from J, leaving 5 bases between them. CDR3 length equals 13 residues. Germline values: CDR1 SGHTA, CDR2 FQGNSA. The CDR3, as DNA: TGTGCCAGCAGCTTGCATATGAACACTGAAGCTTTCTTT. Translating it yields CASSLHMNTEAFF.